The 2 T cell receptor beta chains listed next were all sequenced from one sample in a study of T-cell reconstitution after alpha-beta-depleted transplantation in children. Library preparation (for TCRbeta) was performed with unique molecular identifiers. TCRdb used MiXCR to reprocess the PCR reads, holding one entry per CDR3 protein. The table records 240,000 or so distinct CDR3 sequences, about 11% of them present only once. The sample was PBMCs from the stem cell graft donor, taken from the stem cell graft. All receptors derive from a human donor who donated a stem cell graft to a child with acute lymphoblastic leukemia.

For this clonotype: A read error may be the cause here, since a much bigger clone is one base away. V and J are TRBV7-9 and TRBJ1-1; 9 nucleotides line up with TRBD1. CDR1 SEHNR and CDR2 FQNEAQ come from the germline V gene (reference sequence). The CDR3 spans 16 residues. Losses at the gene ends were 5 bases for V and 3 bases for J; bases not matched to a gene: 10. CDR3 sequence: CASSRTGAAYYTEAFF. The CDR3, as DNA: TGTGCCAGCAGCAGGACAGGGGCCGCGTACTACACTGAAGCTTTCTTT.

Many counts were recorded for this clonotype. J is TRBJ1-5 and V is TRBV20-1, with TRBD1 matching over 7 bases. J lost 3 bases, V lost 6 bases, and 8 bases had no gene match. Germline assignment: CDR1 DFQATT and CDR2 SNEGSKA (reference sequence). The CDR3 is made up of 14 amino acids. The chain's CDR3 is CSANDRVPNQPQHF. The CDR3 region has the DNA TGCAGTGCCAATGACAGGGTCCCCAATCAGCCCCAGCATTTT.